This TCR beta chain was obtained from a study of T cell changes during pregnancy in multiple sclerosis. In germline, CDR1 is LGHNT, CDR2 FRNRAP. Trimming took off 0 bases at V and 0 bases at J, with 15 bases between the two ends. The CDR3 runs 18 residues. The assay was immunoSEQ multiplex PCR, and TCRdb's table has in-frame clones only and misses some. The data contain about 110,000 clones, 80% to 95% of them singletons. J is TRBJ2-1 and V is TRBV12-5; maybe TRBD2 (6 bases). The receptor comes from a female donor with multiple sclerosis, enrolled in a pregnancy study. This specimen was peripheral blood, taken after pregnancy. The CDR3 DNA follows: TGTGCTAGTGGTTTGGTACTGGGGGGTCCCCGCTCCTACAATGAGCAGTTCTTC. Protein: CASGLVLGGPRSYNEQFF.